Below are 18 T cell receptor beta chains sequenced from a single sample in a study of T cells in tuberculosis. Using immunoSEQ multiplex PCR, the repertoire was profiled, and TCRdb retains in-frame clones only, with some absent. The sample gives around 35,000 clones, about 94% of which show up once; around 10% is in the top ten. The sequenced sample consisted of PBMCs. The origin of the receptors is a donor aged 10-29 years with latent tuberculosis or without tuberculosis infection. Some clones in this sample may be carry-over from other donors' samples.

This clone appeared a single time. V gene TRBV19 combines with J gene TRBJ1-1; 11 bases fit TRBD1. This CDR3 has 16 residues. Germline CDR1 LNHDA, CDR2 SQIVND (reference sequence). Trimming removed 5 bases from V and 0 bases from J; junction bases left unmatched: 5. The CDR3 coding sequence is TGTGCCAGTAGTTTTTGGACAGGGGGCATGAACACTGAAGCTTTCTTT. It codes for CASSFWTGGMNTEAFF.

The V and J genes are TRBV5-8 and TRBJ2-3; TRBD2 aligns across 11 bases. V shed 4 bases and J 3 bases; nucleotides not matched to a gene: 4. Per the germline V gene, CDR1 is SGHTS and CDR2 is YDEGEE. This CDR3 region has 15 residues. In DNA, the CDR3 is TGTGCCAGCAGCCTAGGGACTAGCGGAACAGATACGCAGTATTTT. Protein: CASSLGTSGTDTQYF.

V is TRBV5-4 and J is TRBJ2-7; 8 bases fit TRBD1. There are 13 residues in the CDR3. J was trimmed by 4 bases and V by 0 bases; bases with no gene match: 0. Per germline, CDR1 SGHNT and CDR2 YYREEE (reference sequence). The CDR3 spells CASSLDRGYEQYF. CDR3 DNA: TGTGCCAGCAGCTTGGACAGGGGGTACGAGCAGTACTTC.

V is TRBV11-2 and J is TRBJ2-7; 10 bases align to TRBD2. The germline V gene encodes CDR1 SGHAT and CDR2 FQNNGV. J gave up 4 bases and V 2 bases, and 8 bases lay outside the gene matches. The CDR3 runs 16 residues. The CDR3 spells CASSLTERGGGYEQYF. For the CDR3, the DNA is TGTGCCAGCAGCTTAACGGAGCGGGGGGGCGGGTACGAGCAGTACTTC.

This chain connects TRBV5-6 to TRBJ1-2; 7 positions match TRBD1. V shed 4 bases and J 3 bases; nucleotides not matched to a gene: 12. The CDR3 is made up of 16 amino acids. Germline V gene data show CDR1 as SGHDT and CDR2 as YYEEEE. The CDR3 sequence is CASSPLTGVGDYGYTF. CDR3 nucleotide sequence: TGTGCCAGCAGCCCCCTTACAGGGGTCGGAGACTATGGCTACACCTTC.

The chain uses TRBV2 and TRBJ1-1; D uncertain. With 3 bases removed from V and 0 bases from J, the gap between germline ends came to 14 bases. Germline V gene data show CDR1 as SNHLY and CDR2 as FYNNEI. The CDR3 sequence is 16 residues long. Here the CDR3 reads CASSDDPRSLNTEAFF. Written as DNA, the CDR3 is TGTGCCAGCAGTGACGATCCCCGAAGCCTGAACACTGAAGCTTTCTTT. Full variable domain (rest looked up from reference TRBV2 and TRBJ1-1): EPEVTQTPSHQVTQMGQEVILRCVPISNHLYFYWYRQILGQKVEFLVSFYNNEISEKSEIFDDQFSVERPDGSNFTLKIRSTKLEDSAMYFCASSDDPRSLNTEAFFGQGTRLTVV.

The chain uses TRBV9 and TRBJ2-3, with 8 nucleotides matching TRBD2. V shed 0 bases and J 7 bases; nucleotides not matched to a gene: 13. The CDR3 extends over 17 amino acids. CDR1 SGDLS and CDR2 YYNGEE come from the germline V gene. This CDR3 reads CASSVGSGGGREHTQYF. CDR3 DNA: TGTGCCAGCAGCGTAGGCTCCGGGGGGGGGCGCGAACATACGCAGTATTTT.

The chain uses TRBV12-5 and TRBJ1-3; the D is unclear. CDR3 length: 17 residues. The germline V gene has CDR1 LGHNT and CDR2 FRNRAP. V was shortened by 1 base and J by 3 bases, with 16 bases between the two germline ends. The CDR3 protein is CASGLDPTRYFGNTIYF. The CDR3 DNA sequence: TGTGCTAGTGGTTTGGACCCTACTCGGTATTTTGGAAACACCATATATTTT.

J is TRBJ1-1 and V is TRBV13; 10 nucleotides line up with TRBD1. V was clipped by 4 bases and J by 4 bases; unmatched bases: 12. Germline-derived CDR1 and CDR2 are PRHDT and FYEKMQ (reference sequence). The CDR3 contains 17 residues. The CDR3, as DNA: TGTGCCAGCAGCTCCGGGGACAGGGGATCTTTGAGCACTGAAGCTTTCTTT. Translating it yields CASSSGDRGSLSTEAFF.

The CDR3 nucleotides are TGTGCCAGCAAAGGACAGGGGTATGGAAACACCATATATTTT. Protein product: CASKGQGYGNTIYF. V and J are TRBV6-1 and TRBJ1-3; TRBD1 agrees at 9 bases. Germline CDR1 is MNHNS and CDR2 is SASEGT. CDR3 size: 14 residues. The V and J ends lost 7 bases and 3 bases, in that order; junction bases with no gene match: 4.

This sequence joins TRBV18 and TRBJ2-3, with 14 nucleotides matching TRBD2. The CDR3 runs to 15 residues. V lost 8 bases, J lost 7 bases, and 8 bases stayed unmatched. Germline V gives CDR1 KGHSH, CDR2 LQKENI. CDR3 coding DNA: TGTGCCAGCCAGGGACTAGCGGGGGCCTCGAATACGCAGTATTTT. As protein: CASQGLAGASNTQYF.

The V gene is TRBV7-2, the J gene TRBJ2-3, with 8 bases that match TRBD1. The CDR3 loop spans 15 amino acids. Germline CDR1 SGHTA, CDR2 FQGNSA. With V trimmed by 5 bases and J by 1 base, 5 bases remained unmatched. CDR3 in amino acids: CASSPSGGRTDTQYF. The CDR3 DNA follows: TGTGCCAGCAGCCCCTCAGGGGGCCGCACAGATACGCAGTATTTT.

This CDR3 is CASSQRNRGPDETNYGYTF. DNA for the CDR3: TGCGCCAGCAGCCAAAGAAACAGGGGCCCCGATGAGACGAACTATGGCTACACCTTC. The genes are TRBV4-3 and TRBJ1-2, with 7 bases identical to TRBD1. The CDR3 runs to 19 residues. Trimming removed 2 bases from V and 2 bases from J; junction bases left unmatched: 17. Germline V gene data show CDR1 as LGHNA and CDR2 as YSLEER.

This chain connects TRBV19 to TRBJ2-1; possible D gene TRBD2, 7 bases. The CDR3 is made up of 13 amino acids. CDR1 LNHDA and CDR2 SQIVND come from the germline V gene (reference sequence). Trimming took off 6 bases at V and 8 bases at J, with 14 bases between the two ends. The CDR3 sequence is CASRFGGHDEQFF. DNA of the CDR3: TGTGCCAGTAGGTTCGGGGGGCACGATGAGCAGTTCTTC.

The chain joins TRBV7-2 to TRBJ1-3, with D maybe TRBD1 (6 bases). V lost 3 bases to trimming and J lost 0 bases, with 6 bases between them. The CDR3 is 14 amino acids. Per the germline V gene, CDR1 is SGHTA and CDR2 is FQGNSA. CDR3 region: CASSLGHSGNTIYF. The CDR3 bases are TGTGCCAGCAGCTTGGGACACTCTGGAAACACCATATATTTT.

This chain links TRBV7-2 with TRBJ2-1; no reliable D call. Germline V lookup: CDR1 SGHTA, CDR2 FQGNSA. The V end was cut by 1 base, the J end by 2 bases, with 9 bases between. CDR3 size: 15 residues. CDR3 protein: CASSLDYQAYNEQFF. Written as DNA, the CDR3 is TGTGCCAGCAGCTTAGATTACCAGGCCTACAATGAGCAGTTCTTC.

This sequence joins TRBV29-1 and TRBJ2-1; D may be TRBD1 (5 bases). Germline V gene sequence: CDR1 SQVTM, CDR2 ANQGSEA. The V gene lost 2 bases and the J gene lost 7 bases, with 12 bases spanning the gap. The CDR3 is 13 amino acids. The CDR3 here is CSVEKFQGNEQFF. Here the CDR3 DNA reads TGCAGCGTTGAAAAGTTTCAGGGAAATGAGCAGTTCTTC.

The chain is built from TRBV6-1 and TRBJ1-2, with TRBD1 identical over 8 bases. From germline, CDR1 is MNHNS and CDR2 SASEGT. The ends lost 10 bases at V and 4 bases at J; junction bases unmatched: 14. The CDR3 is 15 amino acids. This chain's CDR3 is CAIPDREILSYGYTF. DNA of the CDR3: TGTGCCATCCCGGACAGGGAGATTCTCTCCTATGGCTACACCTTC.